This T cell receptor (beta chain) was recovered during a study of cytotoxic CD8 clonotypes in ibrutinib-treated CLL. Whole-study findings and limits: At progression, clonality fell back toward baseline after rising at ibrutinib response.

Germline CDR1 SGHNT, CDR2 YYREEE (reference sequence). This CDR3 is built from 17 residues. V shed 0 bases and J 5 bases; nucleotides not matched to a gene: 8. Assay: immunoSEQ multiplex PCR; the TCRdb copy retains only in-frame clones and omits some. The sample lists tens of thousands of clones; 90% were seen once. This clone has just one count. Its antigen is unknown. Material: PBMCs, obtained after 12 months of ibrutinib treatment. This clonotype was sampled from a human donor with chronic lymphocytic leukemia. The J gene is TRBJ2-5, the V gene TRBV5-4; the match to TRBD2 covers 12 bases. The CDR3 region is CASSLGTSGALGETQYF. CDR3 nucleotide sequence: TGTGCCAGCAGCTTGGGGACTAGCGGGGCCTTGGGGGAGACCCAGTACTTC.